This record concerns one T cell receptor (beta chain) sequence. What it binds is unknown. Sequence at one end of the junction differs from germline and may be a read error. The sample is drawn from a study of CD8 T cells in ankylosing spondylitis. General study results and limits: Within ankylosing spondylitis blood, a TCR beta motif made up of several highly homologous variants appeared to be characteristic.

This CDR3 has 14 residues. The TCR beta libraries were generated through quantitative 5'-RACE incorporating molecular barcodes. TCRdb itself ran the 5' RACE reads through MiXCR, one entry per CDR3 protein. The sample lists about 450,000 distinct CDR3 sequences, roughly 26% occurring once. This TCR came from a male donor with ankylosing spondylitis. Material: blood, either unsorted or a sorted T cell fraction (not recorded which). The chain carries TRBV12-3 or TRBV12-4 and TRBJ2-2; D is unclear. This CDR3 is CASSPSRNIGELFF. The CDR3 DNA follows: TGTGCCAGCAGTCCTAGTAGAAACATCGGGGAGCTGTTTTTT.